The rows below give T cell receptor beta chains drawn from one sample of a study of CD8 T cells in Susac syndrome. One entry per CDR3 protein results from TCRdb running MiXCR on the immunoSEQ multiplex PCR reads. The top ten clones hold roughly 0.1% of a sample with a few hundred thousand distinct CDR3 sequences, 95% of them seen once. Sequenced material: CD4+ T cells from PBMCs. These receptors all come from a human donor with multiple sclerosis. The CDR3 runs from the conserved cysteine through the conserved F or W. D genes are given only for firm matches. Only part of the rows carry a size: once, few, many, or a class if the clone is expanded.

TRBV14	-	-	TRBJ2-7	TGTGCCAGCACCCCCAACGGTCCGTGTCTCGGGGTATGGCAGTACTTC	CASTPNGPCLGVWQYF
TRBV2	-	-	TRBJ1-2	TGTGCCAGCGGAACCGGGATCAACTATGGCTACACCTTC	CASGTGINYGYTF
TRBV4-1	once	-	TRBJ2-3	TGCGCCAGCAGCCAAGATGCCCCTAGCGCAGATACGCAGTATTTT	CASSQDAPSADTQYF
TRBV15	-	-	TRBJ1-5	TGTGCCACTTCAGGGGATAGCAATCAGCCCCAGCATTTT	CATSGDSNQPQHF
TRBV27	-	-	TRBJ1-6	TGTGCCAGCAGTCTGACTGGGCCTAGGGGATTTTCACCCCTCCACTTT	CASSLTGPRGFSPLHF
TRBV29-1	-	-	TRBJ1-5	TGCAGCGCCCAGGGAGGCGGTCAGCCCCAGCATTTT	CSAQGGGQPQHF
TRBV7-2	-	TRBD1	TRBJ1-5	TGTGCCAGCAGCAAGGACAGGTCCAATCAGCCCCAGCATTTT	CASSKDRSNQPQHF
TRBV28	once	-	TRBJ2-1	TGTGCCAGCAGTTCACAGGGATCAGTCTACAATGAGCAGTTCTTC	CASSSQGSVYNEQFF
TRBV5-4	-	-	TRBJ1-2	TGTGCCAGCAGCCAGGACAGATCCTATGGCTACACCTTC	CASSQDRSYGYTF
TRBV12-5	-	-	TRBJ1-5	TGTGCTAGTGGTTTGGCAGGCCCGCCCCAGCATTTT	CASGLAGPPQHF
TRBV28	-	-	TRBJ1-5	TGTGCCAGCAGTTCTTATACAGGGACCAATCAGCCCCAGCATTTT	CASSSYTGTNQPQHF
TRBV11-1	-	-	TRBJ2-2	TGTGCCAGCAGCTTAGCGGAAGACACCGGGGAGCTGTTTTTT	CASSLAEDTGELFF
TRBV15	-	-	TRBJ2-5	TGTGCCACCAGCAGAGATACCCGAATCCAGTACTTC	CATSRDTRIQYF
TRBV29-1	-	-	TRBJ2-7	TGCAGCGTTGACTCACAGACCAACTCCTACGAGCAGTACTTC	CSVDSQTNSYEQYF
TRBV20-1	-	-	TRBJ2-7	TGCAGTGCTAGTGGGGGGTCGGGGCGGTCCTACGAGCAGTACTTC	CSASGGSGRSYEQYF
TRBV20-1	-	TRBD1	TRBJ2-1	TGCAGTGCTAGGGACAGGGGAGCGAGGAATGAGCAGTTCTTC	CSARDRGARNEQFF
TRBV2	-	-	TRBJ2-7	TGTGCCAGTGAATCCTCGGGGGCCCTCCCCGGATTCTACGAGCAGTACTTC	CASESSGALPGFYEQYF
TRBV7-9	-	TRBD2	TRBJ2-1	TGTGCCAGCAGCGCCGGAGGCGGGCGGGAGGATGAGCAGTTCTTC	CASSAGGGREDEQFF
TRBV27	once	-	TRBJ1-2	TGTGCCAGCAGTTTAAGAAGGGACTTCTATGGCTACACCTTC	CASSLRRDFYGYTF
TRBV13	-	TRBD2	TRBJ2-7	TGTGCCAGCAGCTTCGGTTTAGCGGGAAGGGCATACGAGCAGTACTTC	CASSFGLAGRAYEQYF
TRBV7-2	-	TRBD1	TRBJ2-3	TGTGCCAGCAGCCCAACCCGACAGGGGGCAGATACGCAGTATTTT	CASSPTRQGADTQYF
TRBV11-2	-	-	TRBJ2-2	TGTGCCAGCAGCTTAGTGTACCGAGCACTGGAGCTGTTTTTT	CASSLVYRALELFF
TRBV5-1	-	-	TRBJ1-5	TGCGCCAGCAGCCCCGGGGCTTATAGCAATCAGCCCCAGCATTTT	CASSPGAYSNQPQHF
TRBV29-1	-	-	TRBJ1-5	TGCAGCGTTGGGGGGGCTAATCAGCCCCAGCATTTT	CSVGGANQPQHF
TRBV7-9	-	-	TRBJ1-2	TGTGCCAGCAGCTGGGACGCGGGTGTTGGCTACACCTTC	CASSWDAGVGYTF
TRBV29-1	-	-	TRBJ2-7	TGCAGCGTTTATGAGAGTGGGTTTGGGTACGAGCAGTACTTC	CSVYESGFGYEQYF
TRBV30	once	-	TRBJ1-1	TGTGCCTGGAGTGTACAGTGGAGTACTGAAGCTTTCTTT	CAWSVQWSTEAFF
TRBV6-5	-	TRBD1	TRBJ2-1	TGTGCCAGCAGTCGCCCGGGACAGGGCCTCAATGAGCAGTTCTTC	CASSRPGQGLNEQFF
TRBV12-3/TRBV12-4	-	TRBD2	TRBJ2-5	TGTGCCAGCAGTTTCGGGACTAGCGGGGAAGAGACCCAGTACTTC	CASSFGTSGEETQYF
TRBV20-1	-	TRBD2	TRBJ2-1	TGCAGTGCTCGGGGACTAGCCGGAAACGTCAATGAGCAGTTCTTC	CSARGLAGNVNEQFF
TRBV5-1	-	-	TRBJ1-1	TGCGCCAGCAGCTTGGTCGCAAATCTGAACACTGAAGCTTTCTTT	CASSLVANLNTEAFF
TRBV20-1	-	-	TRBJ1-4	TGCAGTGCTAGCCGCGGGGAAAAACTGTTTTTT	CSASRGEKLFF